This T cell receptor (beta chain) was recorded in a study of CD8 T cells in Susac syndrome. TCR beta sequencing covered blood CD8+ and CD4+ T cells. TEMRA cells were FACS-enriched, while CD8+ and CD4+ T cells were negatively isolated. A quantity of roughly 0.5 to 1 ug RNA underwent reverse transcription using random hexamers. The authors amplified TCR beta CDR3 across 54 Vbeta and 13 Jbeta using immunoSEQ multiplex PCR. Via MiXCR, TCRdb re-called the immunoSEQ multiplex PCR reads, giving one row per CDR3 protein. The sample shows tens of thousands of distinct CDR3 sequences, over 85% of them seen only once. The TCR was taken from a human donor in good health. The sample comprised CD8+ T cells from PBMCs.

The chain's CDR3 is CASSDSGEGETQYF. CDR3 nucleotide sequence: TGTGCCAGCAGTGACAGCGGAGAGGGAGAGACCCAGTACTTC. V gene TRBV25-1 combines with J gene TRBJ2-5; possibly TRBD2 for D (5 bases). The ends were cut back, 3 bases at V and 4 bases at J, with 12 bases in the middle. The CDR3 totals 14 residues. Per the germline V gene, CDR1 is MGHDK and CDR2 is SYGVNS. Full variable domain (missing parts from reference TRBV25-1 and TRBJ2-5): EADIYQTPRYLVIGTGKKITLECSQTMGHDKMYWYQQDPGMELHLIHYSYGVNSTEKGDLSSESTVSRIRTEHFPLTLESARPSHTSQYLCASSDSGEGETQYFGPGTRLLVL.